A selection of T cell receptor beta chains follows, all from one sample in a study of blood T cell repertoires in COVID-19. The data were produced by immunoSEQ multiplex PCR, yet TCRdb's version contains in-frame clones alone and is incomplete. The sample has around 250,000 clones; approximately 85% are singletons. What was sequenced was PBMCs or T cells enriched from blood (not recorded which). The receptors come from a woman between 45 and 65 years old with acute COVID-19. Each CDR3 is given with its conserved first and last residue. The D gene is left open where the match is weak. Size values are once, few and many counts, or a class for expanded clones, and some rows have none.

V gene	J gene	clone size	D gene	CDR3 protein	CDR3 DNA
TRBV4-3	TRBJ1-4	.	.	CASSNRENYLSEKLFF	TGCGCCAGCAGTAATAGAGAAAATTACTTGTCTGAAAAACTGTTTTTT
TRBV7-2	TRBJ2-3	.	.	CASSLTSPDITF	TGTGCCAGCAGCTTAACGAGCCCTGATATAACCTTT
TRBV7-9	TRBJ2-2	.	.	CASSLTAVTGELFF	TGTGCCAGCAGCTTGACAGCCGTAACCGGGGAGCTGTTTTTT
TRBV5-4	TRBJ1-6	few	.	CASSLGRDSPLHF	TGTGCCAGCAGCTTGGGGAGGGATTCACCCCTCCACTTT
TRBV6-5	TRBJ1-2	.	.	CASSQGSRGYTF	TGTGCCAGCAGTCAGGGATCTCGGGGCTACACCTTC
TRBV30	TRBJ2-1	.	TRBD1	CAWYDRGSYNEQFF	TGTGCCTGGTATGACAGGGGCTCCTACAATGAGCAGTTCTTC
TRBV19	TRBJ1-6	few	.	CASSISARGYNSPLHF	TGTGCCAGTAGTATTTCCGCCAGGGGCTATAATTCACCCCTCCACTTT
TRBV3-1/TRBV3-2	TRBJ1-2	few	TRBD1	CASSQGGDRVGYTF	TGTGCCAGCAGCCAAGGTGGGGACAGGGTGGGCTACACCTTC
TRBV6-2/TRBV6-3	TRBJ2-3	.	.	CASSYDTDTQYF	TGTGCCAGCAGTTACGACACGGATACGCAGTATTTT
TRBV12-3/TRBV12-4	TRBJ2-3	.	TRBD1	CASSYGTEDTQYF	TGTGCCAGCAGTTATGGGACAGAGGATACGCAGTATTTT
TRBV10-3	TRBJ2-7	few	.	CAISETRVTYEQYF	TGTGCCATCAGTGAAACCAGGGTGACCTACGAGCAGTACTTC
TRBV6-2/TRBV6-3	TRBJ1-5	.	TRBD1	CASSFTGDSNQPQHF	TGTGCCAGCAGCTTTACAGGGGACAGCAATCAGCCCCAGCATTTT
TRBV27	TRBJ2-3	.	TRBD1	CASSLGQGSTDTQYF	TGTGCCAGCAGTTTGGGACAGGGAAGCACAGATACGCAGTATTTT
TRBV21-1	TRBJ2-5	.	.	CASSKLSPLLQGAFETQYF	TGTGCCAGCAGCAAATTATCCCCACTCTTACAGGGGGCTTTCGAGACCCAGTACTTC
TRBV19	TRBJ2-5	.	.	CASSPGNQETQYF	TGTGCCAGTAGCCCAGGGAACCAAGAGACCCAGTACTTC
TRBV27	TRBJ1-4	few	.	CASSSGLGRALRKLFF	TGTGCCAGCAGTTCGGGACTGGGCAGGGCCCTAAGAAAACTGTTTTTT
TRBV27	TRBJ1-2	.	.	CASSPDRFFYGYTF	TGTGCCAGCAGTCCTGACAGGTTCTTCTATGGCTACACCTTC
TRBV5-1	TRBJ1-1	.	TRBD1	CASTAGQGSTEAFF	TGCGCCAGCACGGCGGGACAGGGAAGCACTGAAGCTTTCTTT
TRBV11-2	TRBJ2-7	.	TRBD1	CASSLGGTGGYEQYF	TGTGCCAGCAGCTTAGGTGGGACAGGGGGCTACGAGCAGTACTTC
TRBV5-4	TRBJ1-1	.	.	CASSLGNAGGTEAFF	TGTGCCAGCAGCTTGGGAAATGCTGGAGGGACTGAAGCTTTCTTT
TRBV3-1/TRBV3-2	TRBJ1-4	.	.	CASRVDEKLFF	TGTGCCAGCAGAGTAGATGAAAAACTGTTTTTT
TRBV18	TRBJ1-1	.	.	CASSAPQGLKGAFF	TGTGCCAGCTCAGCCCCCCAAGGGTTGAAGGGGGCTTTCTTT
TRBV18	TRBJ1-3	.	.	CASSPLLSVSGNTIYF	TGTGCCAGCTCACCACTCCTGAGTGTGTCTGGAAACACCATATATTTT
TRBV15	TRBJ2-7	once	.	CATSRDAGRRTYEQYF	TGTGCCACCAGCAGAGACGCGGGGAGGAGAACCTACGAGCAGTACTTC
TRBV19	TRBJ1-2	few	TRBD1	CAVSRDRGNYGYTF	TGTGCCGTATCCCGGGACAGGGGTAACTATGGCTACACCTTC
TRBV9	TRBJ1-2	.	TRBD1	CASSGAGTGLNYGYTF	TGTGCCAGCAGCGGAGCCGGGACAGGGCTTAACTATGGCTACACCTTC
TRBV12-5	TRBJ1-1	.	.	CASGSRLNTEAFF	TGTGCTAGTGGTTCCCGGTTGAACACTGAAGCTTTCTTT
TRBV6-4	TRBJ1-2	.	TRBD1	CASSQGTGGGYGYTF	TGTGCCAGCAGCCAAGGGACAGGGGGCGGCTATGGCTACACCTTC
TRBV19	TRBJ2-1	.	TRBD1	CASSTPGGGYNEQFF	TGTGCCAGTAGTACTCCAGGGGGCGGGTACAATGAGCAGTTCTTC
TRBV7-2	TRBJ1-1	once	.	CASSPGPQGRTEAFF	TGTGCCAGCAGCCCCGGACCCCAGGGGCGGACTGAAGCTTTCTTT
TRBV6-5	TRBJ1-2	.	.	CASTEGRDGYTF	TGTGCCAGCACCGAGGGGAGGGATGGCTACACCTTC
TRBV30	TRBJ1-6	few	.	CAWSVQGNSPLHF	TGTGCCTGGAGTGTACAGGGTAATTCACCCCTCCACTTT
TRBV6-5	TRBJ1-5	few	.	CASARQHSNQPQHF	TGTGCCAGCGCGAGACAGCATAGCAATCAGCCCCAGCATTTT
TRBV5-1	TRBJ1-6	.	.	CASSLSSGFGSPLHF	TGCGCCAGCAGCTTGTCGTCAGGGTTCGGATCACCCCTCCACTTT
TRBV10-2	TRBJ2-1	.	TRBD2	CASSELAGGDEQFF	TGCGCCAGCAGTGAGTTAGCGGGGGGGGATGAGCAGTTCTTC
TRBV5-1	TRBJ2-5	.	TRBD2	CASSFSGGYQETQYF	TGCGCCAGCAGCTTTAGCGGGGGGTACCAAGAGACCCAGTACTTC
TRBV6-2/TRBV6-3	TRBJ2-6	.	.	CASSWGDGANVLTF	TGTGCCAGCAGTTGGGGGGATGGGGCCAACGTCCTGACTTTC
TRBV2	TRBJ2-1	.	.	CASSETQGLRYNEQFF	TGTGCCAGCAGTGAAACACAGGGATTACGGTACAATGAGCAGTTCTTC
TRBV27	TRBJ1-1	.	.	CASSLAGRNTEAFF	TGTGCCAGCAGTTTAGCAGGGCGGAACACTGAAGCTTTCTTT
TRBV2	TRBJ1-2	.	TRBD1	CASSGTGDGYTF	TGTGCCAGCAGTGGGACAGGGGATGGCTACACCTTC
TRBV19	TRBJ1-1	.	.	CASSINQGIGNTEAFF	TGTGCCAGTAGTATTAACCAGGGAATTGGGAACACTGAAGCTTTCTTT
TRBV6-6	TRBJ2-3	few	TRBD2	CASSQTGTSGNTDTQYF	TGTGCCAGCAGTCAGACCGGGACTAGCGGCAACACAGATACGCAGTATTTT
TRBV11-1	TRBJ2-3	.	TRBD1	CASSLGTGLSTDTQYF	TGTGCCAGCAGCCTTGGGACAGGGCTGAGCACAGATACGCAGTATTTT
TRBV7-8	TRBJ1-4	.	.	CASSPPGLPNEKLFF	TGTGCCAGCAGCCCTCCGGGACTGCCTAATGAAAAACTGTTTTTT
TRBV19	TRBJ2-6	.	TRBD1	CASSIGRGLAGANVLTF	TGTGCCAGTAGTATCGGCAGGGGGCTGGCTGGGGCCAACGTCCTGACTTTC
TRBV27	TRBJ2-2	.	.	CASSIYGGELFF	TGTGCCAGCTCTATTTACGGCGGGGAGCTGTTTTTT
TRBV27	TRBJ2-1	.	TRBD2	CASSPTSGGARYNEQFF	TGTGCCAGCAGTCCGACTAGCGGGGGGGCGAGGTACAATGAGCAGTTCTTC
TRBV7-2	TRBJ1-2	few	TRBD1	CASSSDRINYGYTF	TGTGCCAGCAGCTCGGACAGGATTAACTATGGCTACACCTTC
TRBV5-4	TRBJ1-3	.	.	CASTRDAGNTIYF	TGTGCCAGCACCCGGGATGCTGGAAACACCATATATTTT
TRBV5-1	TRBJ1-2	.	TRBD1	CASSPGQGASGYTF	TGCGCCAGCAGCCCAGGACAGGGGGCAAGTGGCTACACCTTC
TRBV23-1	TRBJ2-5	.	.	CASSQYGRGGPGETQYF	TGCGCCAGCAGTCAATACGGTAGAGGCGGCCCCGGAGAGACCCAGTACTTC
TRBV9	TRBJ2-2	.	.	CASSPTPTGANTGELFF	TGTGCCAGCAGCCCAACACCTACAGGCGCGAACACCGGGGAGCTGTTTTTT
TRBV5-6	TRBJ2-7	.	TRBD1	CASSPPGQLYEQYF	TGTGCCAGCAGCCCCCCGGGACAGCTCTACGAGCAGTACTTC
TRBV19	TRBJ1-1	.	.	CASSPNKYTEAFF	TGTGCCAGTAGTCCGAACAAATACACTGAAGCTTTCTTT
TRBV30	TRBJ1-1	.	.	CAWNRGTEAFF	TGTGCCTGGAATAGGGGGACTGAAGCTTTCTTT
TRBV6-2/TRBV6-3	TRBJ1-2	.	TRBD1	CASSPRGQDSYGYTF	TGTGCCAGCAGTCCCCGAGGACAGGACTCCTATGGCTACACCTTC
TRBV6-1	TRBJ1-5	.	TRBD1	CASSAGQGIIGNQPQHF	TGTGCCAGCAGTGCAGGACAGGGGATTATCGGCAATCAGCCCCAGCATTTT